This TCR beta chain was profiled in a study of OX40 agonist ivuxolimab in advanced cancers. At the level of the study: The dose of intravenous ivuxolimab that patients received every 2 weeks ranged from 0.01 to 10 mg/kg. Overall study results and limits: There were, on average, more expanded clones in CD8+ T cells than in CD4+.

Autoimmune disease history or systemic immunosuppression was exclusionary. As to this clone: Its antigen is not identified.

The CDR3 runs 13 residues. CDR1 MDHEN and CDR2 SYDVKM come from the germline V gene. Trimming removed 6 bases from V and 4 bases from J, with 7 bases in between. Repertoires were generated with immunoSEQ multiplex PCR, while TCRdb's copy carries only in-frame clones and drops some. The sample records about 20,000 clones, 65% to 85% being singletons. The sequencing here drew on CD4+ or CD8+ T cells sorted from blood, taken in a trial of the OX40 agonist ivuxolimab. This rearrangement joins TRBV28 to TRBJ2-6; D is unresolved. The TCR sequence derives from an adult with an advanced solid tumor such as melanoma, head and neck, liver or kidney cancer. This CDR3 is CASRRTGANVLTF. CDR3 in DNA: TGTGCCAGCAGGAGAACCGGGGCCAACGTCCTGACTTTC. Together with reference TRBV28 and TRBJ2-6, the CDR3 gives the full variable domain: DVKVTQSSRYLVKRTGEKVFLECVQDMDHENMFWYRQDPGLGLRLIYFSYDVKMKEKGDIPEGYSVSREKKERFSLILESASTNQTSMYLCASRRTGANVLTFGAGSRLTVL.